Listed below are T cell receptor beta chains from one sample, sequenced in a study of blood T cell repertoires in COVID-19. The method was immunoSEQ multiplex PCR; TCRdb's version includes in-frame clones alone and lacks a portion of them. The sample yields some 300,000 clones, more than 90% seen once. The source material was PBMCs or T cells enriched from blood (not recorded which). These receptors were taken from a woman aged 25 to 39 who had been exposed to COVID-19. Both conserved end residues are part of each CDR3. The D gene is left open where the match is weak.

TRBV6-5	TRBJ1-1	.	CASSYFRGGTEAFF	TGTGCCAGCAGTTACTTTCGGGGGGGCACTGAAGCTTTCTTT
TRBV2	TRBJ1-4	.	CASRASNEKLFF	TGTGCCAGCAGGGCTAGTAATGAAAAACTGTTTTTT
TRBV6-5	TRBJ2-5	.	CASSFRVQETQYF	TGTGCCAGCAGTTTCAGGGTCCAAGAGACCCAGTACTTC
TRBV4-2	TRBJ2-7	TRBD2	CASSRTGTSGDEQYF	TGTGCCAGCAGCCGGACCGGGACTAGCGGCGACGAGCAGTACTTC
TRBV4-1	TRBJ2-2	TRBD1	CASSQITGEEGTGELFF	TGCGCCAGCAGCCAAATTACAGGGGAAGAGGGCACCGGGGAGCTGTTTTTT
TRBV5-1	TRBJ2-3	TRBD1	CASSRDRQDTQYF	TGCGCCAGCAGCAGGGACAGGCAAGATACGCAGTATTTT
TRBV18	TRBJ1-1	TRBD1	CASSPRNRAGGTEAFF	TGTGCCAGCTCACCACGGAATAGGGCAGGGGGGACTGAAGCTTTCTTT
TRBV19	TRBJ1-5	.	CATTGTTRQPQHF	TGTGCCACCACCGGGACAACTCGTCAGCCCCAGCATTTT
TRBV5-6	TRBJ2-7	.	CASSLAGPAEQYF	TGTGCCAGCAGCTTGGCCGGTCCAGCGGAGCAGTACTTC
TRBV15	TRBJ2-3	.	CATSRARQGGTDTQYF	TGTGCCACCAGCAGAGCAAGGCAGGGTGGCACAGATACGCAGTATTTT
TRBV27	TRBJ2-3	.	CASSFGVGTQYF	TGTGCCAGCAGTTTCGGGGTCGGTACGCAGTATTTT
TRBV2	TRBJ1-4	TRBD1	CASSAWTGSNEKLFF	TGTGCCAGCAGTGCCTGGACAGGGTCGAATGAAAAACTGTTTTTT
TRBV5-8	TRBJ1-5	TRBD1	CASSRDRAISQPQHF	TGTGCCAGCAGCCGGGACAGGGCGATTAGTCAGCCCCAGCATTTT
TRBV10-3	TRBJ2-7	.	CAIRGRAAYEQYF	TGTGCCATCAGAGGCAGGGCCGCCTACGAGCAGTACTTC